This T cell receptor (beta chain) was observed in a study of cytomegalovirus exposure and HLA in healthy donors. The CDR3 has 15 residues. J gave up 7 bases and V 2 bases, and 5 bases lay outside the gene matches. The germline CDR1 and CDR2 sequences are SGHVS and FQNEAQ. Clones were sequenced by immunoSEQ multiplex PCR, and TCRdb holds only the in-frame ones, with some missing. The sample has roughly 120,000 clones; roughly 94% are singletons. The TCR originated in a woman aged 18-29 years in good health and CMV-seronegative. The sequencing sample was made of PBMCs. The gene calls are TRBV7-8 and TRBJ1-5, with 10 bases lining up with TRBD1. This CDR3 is CASSLKGTGVQPQHF. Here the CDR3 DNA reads TGTGCCAGCAGCTTAAAAGGGACAGGGGTACAGCCCCAGCATTTT. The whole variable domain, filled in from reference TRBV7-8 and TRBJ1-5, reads GAGVSQSPRYKVAKRGQDVALRCDPISGHVSLFWYQQALGQGPEFLTYFQNEAQLDKSGLPSDRFFAERPEGSVSTLKIQRTQQEDSAVYLCASSLKGTGVQPQHFGDGTRLSIL.